The 4 T cell receptor beta chains below come from one sample, sequenced in a study of blood T cell repertoires in COVID-19. Some clones are missing from TCRdb's copy, which holds only in-frame ones; the method was immunoSEQ multiplex PCR. Seen here are roughly 200,000 clones, roughly 84% observed once, and the top ten hold less than 5.5%. Input material: peripheral blood. The receptors come from a woman aged 80 or older with acute or convalescent COVID-19.

V gene TRBV7-2 combines with J gene TRBJ2-7; 7 positions match TRBD1. There are 15 residues in the CDR3. V lost 8 bases and J lost 2; bases outside the gene matches: 12. In germline, CDR1 is SGHTA, CDR2 FQGNSA. In nucleotides, the CDR3 is TGTGCCAGCCGGACAGGCGGGCCGGCGGCCTACGAGCAGTACTTC. It codes for CASRTGGPAAYEQYF.

In this sample, this clone turned up once. The chain uses TRBV7-2 and TRBJ2-7; 7 bases match TRBD1. After removal of 0 bases from V and 2 bases from J, the junction contained 7 bases not matched to a gene. This CDR3 contains 16 residues. Germline CDR1 SGHTA, CDR2 FQGNSA. The CDR3 sequence is CASSLAFGTATYEQYF. Written as DNA, the CDR3 is TGTGCCAGCAGCTTAGCATTCGGGACAGCCACCTACGAGCAGTACTTC.

V gene TRBV12-3 or TRBV12-4 combines with J gene TRBJ1-1, with unresolved D. Trimming took off 8 bases at V and 3 bases at J, with 7 bases between the two ends. The CDR3 sequence is 11 residues long. The CDR3 DNA reads as TGTGCCAGCGCACGGTACACTGAAGCTTTCTTT. Translated: CASARYTEAFF.

This chain joins TRBV6-5 and TRBJ1-3; TRBD1 aligns across 7 bases. V lost 6 bases to trimming and J lost 3 bases; unmatched junction nucleotides: 5. This CDR3 is 14 amino acids long. Germline lookup yields CDR1 MNHEY and CDR2 SVGAGI. The CDR3 sequence: CASSLQGGGNTIYF. The CDR3 region has the DNA TGTGCCAGCAGCCTTCAGGGGGGTGGAAACACCATATATTTT.